The sequence of this T cell receptor (beta chain) was determined in a study of CD8 T cells in ankylosing spondylitis. Turning to this clonotype: The antigen is not known.

Study outcomes and limitations: Reportedly, matched ankylosing spondylitis synovial fluid was significantly enriched for disease-linked clones.

A quantitative 5'-RACE method, one with molecular barcodes, was used to make TCR beta libraries. In TCRdb, the 5' RACE reads were re-called with MiXCR into one record per CDR3 protein. There are about 320,000 distinct CDR3 sequences in the sample; roughly 11% occur only once, and around 8.4% lies in the top ten. This TCR was recovered from a female donor with ankylosing spondylitis or in good health (not recorded which). Sequenced material: blood, either unsorted or a sorted T cell fraction (not recorded which).

The CDR3 protein is CASGAARGYSQPQHF. The DNA for the CDR3 is TGTGCCAGCGGTGCTGCTCGGGGCTATAGTCAGCCCCAGCATTTT. V and J are TRBV5-6 and TRBJ1-5; D may be TRBD1 (5 bases). V lost 7 bases to trimming and J lost 6 bases, with 20 bases between them. The CDR3 spans 15 residues. Germline V lookup: CDR1 SGHDT, CDR2 YYEEEE.